The 26 T cell receptor beta chains given below trace back to one sample, sequenced in a study of graft-versus-host responses after intestinal transplantation (dated by TCRdb to 2020 to 2023). The library relied on the immunoSEQ multiplex PCR assay. TCRdb took this table from immuneACCESS and kept in-frame rearrangements with V and J called. Such tables lack part of the clones; where checked against another copy, unresolved V genes explain under half of the gap, and the rest is unexplained. A total of 62,000 or so clones appear in this sample, 85% to 95% of them only once. The ten largest account for about 1.5% of the sample. No antigens are known for them. The sample's time point label is to be understood as: cells obtained before transplantation from donor or recipient. Sequencing used unstimulated CD8+ T cells sorted from spleen or lymph node cells, obtained before transplant. The receptors derive from a human donor who was the organ donor for an intestinal transplant.

This clone was detected once. The genes are TRBV18 and TRBJ2-7, with 8 bases matching TRBD1. Germline loops: CDR1 KGHSH, CDR2 LQKENI. After removal of 6 bases from V and 13 bases from J, the junction contained 14 bases not matched to a gene. This CDR3 comprises 13 residues. CDR3 residues: CASSHRGSRSRYF. CDR3 in DNA: TGTGCCAGCTCTCACAGGGGGAGCAGGAGCAGATACTTC.

The chain has TRBV7-2 and TRBJ2-7; 12 bases line up with TRBD2. The junction had 8 bases not matched to a gene; V was cut back by 5 bases and J by 6 bases. The CDR3 contains 15 residues. CDR1 is SGHTA, CDR2 FQGNSA, per germline. The CDR3 coding sequence is TGTGCCAGCAGCCTCGTGACTAGCGGGAGTAGCGAGCAGTACTTC. This sequence encodes CASSLVTSGSSEQYF.

This chain joins TRBV29-1 and TRBJ2-3; 9 bases map to TRBD2. This CDR3 has 14 residues. The germline V gene has CDR1 SQVTM and CDR2 ANQGSEA. After removal of 3 bases from V and 2 bases from J, the junction contained 3 bases not matched to a gene. CDR3 amino acids: CSVDLAGYTDTQYF. DNA for the CDR3: TGCAGCGTTGATCTAGCGGGATACACAGATACGCAGTATTTT.

The V and J genes are TRBV5-8 and TRBJ2-5; 9 bases fit TRBD1. V lost 4 bases and J lost 2; bases outside the gene matches: 6. The germline V gene has CDR1 SGHTS and CDR2 YDEGEE. The CDR3 extends over 15 amino acids. CDR3 coding DNA: TGTGCCAGCAGCGCGGGACAGGGAAGACAAGAGACCCAGTACTTC. Translation gives CASSAGQGRQETQYF. Supplemented by reference TRBV5-8 and TRBJ2-5, the full variable domain reads EAGVTQSPTHLIKTRGQQATLRCSPISGHTSVYWYQQALGLGLQFLLWYDEGEERNRGNFPPRFSGRQFPNYSSELNVNALELEDSALYLCASSAGQGRQETQYFGPGTRLLVL.

The chain is built from TRBV9 and TRBJ2-1; 11 bases are a match to TRBD2. The ends lost 0 bases at V and 9 bases at J; junction bases unmatched: 2. There are 14 residues in the CDR3. The germline gives CDR1 SGDLS, CDR2 YYNGEE. The CDR3 sequence: CASSVAGLAVEQFF. The CDR3 DNA sequence: TGTGCCAGCAGCGTAGCGGGACTAGCGGTTGAGCAGTTCTTC.

The rearrangement joins TRBV7-9 to TRBJ1-1; 7 nucleotides agree with TRBD1. Germline CDR1 and CDR2: SEHNR and FQNEAQ (reference sequence). CDR3 length: 15 residues. V shed 5 bases and J 0 bases; nucleotides not matched to a gene: 6. The CDR3 nucleotides are TGTGCCAGCAGCCCGGGGACAGATTTGAACACTGAAGCTTTCTTT. Translated: CASSPGTDLNTEAFF.

The chain links TRBV28 to TRBJ1-5; D is unclear. Per germline, CDR1 MDHEN and CDR2 SYDVKM. With 3 bases removed from V and 9 bases from J, the gap between germline ends came to 18 bases. The CDR3 has 15 residues. The chain's CDR3 is CASSLSGNPLLPQHF. CDR3 nucleotide sequence: TGTGCCAGCAGTTTGAGCGGGAACCCTCTGCTGCCCCAGCATTTT.

The chain has TRBV27 and TRBJ2-7, with a possible D match to TRBD1 (6 bases). The germline CDR1 and CDR2 sequences are MNHEY and SMNVEV (reference sequence). The V gene lost 4 bases and the J gene lost 3 bases, with 19 bases spanning the gap. CDR3 length: 16 residues. The CDR3 sequence is CASSYRQAMGVYEQYF. The DNA of the CDR3 is TGTGCCAGCAGTTACCGACAGGCCATGGGGGTCTACGAGCAGTACTTC.

The CDR3 region is CASSLRGLADNEQFF. The CDR3 bases are TGTGCCAGCAGCCTCCGGGGACTAGCGGACAATGAGCAGTTCTTC. This chain connects TRBV5-4 to TRBJ2-1, with 11 bases fitting TRBD2. The junction had 5 bases not matched to a gene; V was cut back by 4 bases and J by 5 bases. CDR3 length: 15 amino acids. Germline CDR1 and CDR2: SGHNT and YYREEE (reference sequence).

The rearrangement joins TRBV5-6 to TRBJ1-1; D may be TRBD1 (6 bases). CDR3 length equals 16 residues. V lost 3 bases and J lost 3, with 18 bases in between. Germline V gene lookup returns CDR1 SGHDT and CDR2 YYEEEE. DNA of the CDR3: TGTGCCAGCAGCTCCCCCCAAACAGGGTATGACACTGAAGCTTTCTTT. It codes for CASSSPQTGYDTEAFF.

In the case of this clone: The limits of the CDR3 on the DNA are not certain, so only TCRdb's listed CDR3 is given. The CDR3 sequence: CASSNWGSGTLITGEQFF. This chain joins TRBV21-1 and TRBJ2-1; the D call in the table, TRBD2, was not verified against the DNA. TRBV21-1 constitutes a pseudogene. A total of 18 residues make up the CDR3, ends included.

The chain couples TRBV19 to TRBJ1-1; TRBD1 matches at 8 bases. Per germline, CDR1 LNHDA and CDR2 SQIVND (reference sequence). This CDR3 spans 14 amino acids. V dropped 4 bases and J dropped 6; count of bases not matched to a gene: 7. CDR3 sequence reads: CASSTRQGTAEAFF. Here the CDR3 DNA reads TGTGCCAGTAGTACCAGACAGGGGACGGCTGAAGCTTTCTTT.

The V call is TRBV5-1, the J call TRBJ1-1; 7 nucleotides align to TRBD1. V lost 5 bases, J lost 5 bases, and 12 bases stayed unmatched. The CDR3 runs 15 residues. Germline V CDR1 and CDR2: SGHRS, YFSETQ. CDR3 in amino acids: CASRNLGAGGTEAFF. The CDR3 DNA sequence: TGCGCCAGCAGGAACCTAGGGGCAGGGGGGACTGAAGCTTTCTTT.

The V gene is TRBV19, the J gene TRBJ2-1, with TRBD2 matching 11 bases. The CDR3 consists of 19 residues. Germline V gene lookup returns CDR1 LNHDA and CDR2 SQIVND (reference sequence). V gave up 6 bases and J gave up 0 bases; unmatched junction bases: 13. CDR3 sequence: CASSAAGTSGMSSYNEQFF. CDR3 nucleotides: TGTGCCAGTAGCGCCGCCGGGACTAGCGGTATGAGCTCCTACAATGAGCAGTTCTTC. The complete variable domain, with remaining parts taken from reference TRBV19 and TRBJ2-1, reads DGGITQSPKYLFRKEGQNVTLSCEQNLNHDAMYWYRQDPGQGLRLIYYSQIVNDFQKGDIAEGYSVSREKKESFPLTVTSAQKNPTAFYLCASSAAGTSGMSSYNEQFFGPGTRLTVL.

This clone was observed a handful of times. The chain combines TRBV28 with TRBJ2-7, with TRBD1 matching 8 bases. This CDR3 has 15 amino acids. Per germline, CDR1 MDHEN and CDR2 SYDVKM. Trimming removed 6 bases from V and 0 bases from J; junction bases left unmatched: 7. Here the CDR3 reads CASSGQGRSSYEQYF. DNA of the CDR3: TGTGCCAGCAGCGGACAGGGACGTAGCTCCTACGAGCAGTACTTC.

This chain links TRBV12-2 with TRBJ2-3; TRBD2, the table's D call, lacks a check against the DNA. TRBV12-2 is a pseudogene. The CDR3 totals 8 residues. Here the CDR3 reads CVKDTQYF. The CDR3 DNA sequence: TGTGTAAAAGATACGCAGTATTTT.

The chain employs TRBV7-3 and TRBJ2-1, with 7 bases that match TRBD2. Looked up from germline, CDR1 is SGHTA and CDR2 is FQGTGA. The V segment lost 3 bases and the J segment 15 bases; nucleotides outside the gene matches: 11. The CDR3 contains 13 residues. CDR3 nucleotides: TGTGCCAGCAGCTTTATAATAGCGGGCTTCCGGTTCTTC. Amino acids: CASSFIIAGFRFF.

The V and J genes are TRBV9 and TRBJ2-7; 11 bases line up with TRBD2. The CDR3 totals 16 residues. Germline V gene data show CDR1 as SGDLS and CDR2 as YYNGEE. Germline trimming cut 3 bases from V and 2 bases from J; bases unmatched to any gene: 7. The CDR3: CASSEGTSGKTYEQYF. The CDR3 DNA reads TGTGCCAGCAGCGAAGGGACTAGCGGCAAAACCTACGAGCAGTACTTC. Filled out from reference TRBV9 and TRBJ2-7, the complete variable domain reads DSGVTQTPKHLITATGQRVTLRCSPRSGDLSVYWYQQSLDQGLQFLIQYYNGEERAKGNILERFSAQQFPDLHSELNLSSLELGDSALYFCASSEGTSGKTYEQYFGPGTRLTVT.

The V gene is TRBV30, the J gene TRBJ2-3; 9 nucleotides align to TRBD2. Germline V gene sequence: CDR1 GTSNPN, CDR2 SVGIG (reference sequence). The CDR3 is 14 amino acids. Trimming at V came to 0 bases and at J to 5 bases, leaving 3 bases not matched to a gene. The CDR3 loop reads CAWSVLAGQDTQYF. In DNA, the CDR3 is TGTGCCTGGAGTGTACTAGCGGGTCAAGATACGCAGTATTTT.

This clone was counted a single time. The chain recombines TRBV7-9 with TRBJ2-7, with D possibly TRBD2 on 7 matching bases. V lost 5 bases, J lost 3 bases, and 14 bases lay in between. CDR1 and CDR2 from the germline V gene are SEHNR and FQNEAQ (reference sequence). The CDR3 loop spans 14 amino acids. CDR3 in amino acids: CASSGGGRGYEQYF. CDR3 nucleotide sequence: TGTGCCAGCAGCGGGGGGGGGCGAGGCTACGAGCAGTACTTC. The whole variable domain, filled in from reference TRBV7-9 and TRBJ2-7, reads DTGVSQNPRHKITKRGQNVTFRCDPISEHNRLYWYRQTLGQGPEFLTYFQNEAQLEKSRLLSDRFSAERPKGSFSTLEIQRTEQGDSAMYLCASSGGGRGYEQYFGPGTRLTVT.

CDR3 loop: CAINPDGGTDTQYF. Here the CDR3 DNA reads TGTGCCATCAACCCAGACGGGGGTACAGATACGCAGTATTTT. The chain couples TRBV27 to TRBJ2-3, with a weak D call TRBD2 (6 bases). Germline V gives CDR1 MNHEY, CDR2 SMNVEV (reference sequence). Trimming stripped 10 bases from V and 3 bases from J, with 17 bases between. The CDR3 runs 14 residues.

J is TRBJ1-1 and V is TRBV28, with D tentatively TRBD1 (6 bases). There are 12 residues in the CDR3. V lost 2 bases and J 5 bases, leaving 6 bases between the germline ends. The germline V gene has CDR1 MDHEN and CDR2 SYDVKM. CDR3 coding DNA: TGTGCCAGCAGTTTAAGGGGGACTGAAGCTTTCTTT. Translation: CASSLRGTEAFF.

The rearrangement uses TRBV7-3 and TRBJ2-7, with 9 bases fitting TRBD2. Trimming cost V 6 bases and J 0 bases; bases outside gene matches: 6. CDR1 and CDR2 (germline): SGHTA, FQGTGA. CDR3 length: 15 residues. Here the CDR3 reads CASSPSGGSSYEQYF. CDR3 bases: TGTGCCAGCAGTCCGAGCGGGGGGAGCTCCTACGAGCAGTACTTC.

This clone was detected only a few times. The gene calls are TRBV25-1 and TRBJ1-1; 8 bases are shared with TRBD1. J lost 4 bases, V lost 9 bases, and 4 bases had no gene match. CDR3 length: 12 amino acids. Germline CDR1 and CDR2: MGHDK and SYGVNS. In nucleotides, the CDR3 is TGTGCCAGTACAACAGGGGGCACTGAAGCTTTCTTT. This sequence encodes CASTTGGTEAFF. The full variable domain, its missing parts supplied by reference TRBV25-1 and TRBJ1-1, is EADIYQTPRYLVIGTGKKITLECSQTMGHDKMYWYQQDPGMELHLIHYSYGVNSTEKGDLSSESTVSRIRTEHFPLTLESARPSHTSQYLCASTTGGTEAFFGQGTRLTVV.

The V and J genes are TRBV7-3 and TRBJ2-2; D call uncertain. The V gene's germline CDR1 is SGHTA and CDR2 FQGTGA. V lost 2 bases, J lost 8 bases, and 9 bases lay in between. The CDR3 contains 13 residues. The CDR3 region is CASSLGLAGELFF. The CDR3 nucleotides are TGTGCCAGCAGCTTAGGGCTCGCTGGGGAGCTGTTTTTT.

The V gene is TRBV7-9, the J gene TRBJ2-1; D might be TRBD2 (6 bases). This CDR3 has 18 amino acids. Per germline, CDR1 SEHNR and CDR2 FQNEAQ (reference sequence). Trimming removed 1 base from V and 0 bases from J, with 16 bases in between. CDR3 region: CASSLDVIRGSSYNEQFF. The CDR3 region has the DNA TGTGCCAGCAGCTTAGATGTAATCCGGGGGAGCTCCTACAATGAGCAGTTCTTC.